This TCR beta chain was identified during a study of blood T cells in healthy people across ages. Study at large: Capturing about one barcoded beta molecule per two T cells was achieved by template switching.

Germline lookup yields CDR1 KGHDR and CDR2 SFDVKD. The CDR3 spans 15 residues. Between the trimmed V and J ends, which lost 0 bases and 2 bases, there was a span of 6 bases. Through a sample-barcoded 5' primer and a J-beta primer mix, a second PCR was run for roughly 6 to 12 cycles. TCRdb reprocessed the 5' RACE reads via MiXCR and lists one record per CDR3 protein. The sample lists under 800,000 distinct CDR3 sequences, about 40% occurring once. The source is a woman in her sixties or seventies in good health. The sample comprised blood. The J gene is TRBJ2-2, the V gene TRBV24-1; unclear D gene. This CDR3 is CATSDLGRNTGELFF. CDR3 nucleotide sequence: TGTGCCACCAGTGATTTGGGCAGAAACACCGGGGAGCTGTTTTTT.